This TCR beta chain was found in a study of T cells in Graves' hyperthyroidism and ophthalmopathy. Findings and limits, study-wide: Also found in blood were most expanded thyroid clonotypes above 0.001.

RNA transcripts yielded amplified TCR beta CDR3 regions. The TCR CDR3 first-round RT-PCR relied on the HTBI primer set. TCRdb reprocessed the multiplex PCR reads via MiXCR and lists one record per CDR3 protein. The sample lists hundreds of thousands of distinct CDR3 sequences; 35% to 55% were seen once. This CDR3 has 13 residues. Germline-derived CDR1 and CDR2 are SQVTM and ANQGSEA. Trimming stripped 2 bases from V and 5 bases from J, with 10 bases between. This clonotype occurred many times. No antigen is known for it. The definition of stable Graves' hyperthyroidism was no ophthalmopathy progression within 18 months.

The specimen was peripheral blood or thyroid tissue (not recorded which). The clonotype originates from a woman between 18 and 29 years old with Graves' hyperthyroidism. The V and J genes are TRBV29-1 and TRBJ1-3, with D unresolved. The CDR3 region is CSVETENRNTIYF. As DNA, the CDR3 is TGCAGCGTTGAAACAGAGAACAGAAACACCATATATTTT.